This is a list of T cell receptor beta chains from one sample in a study of blood T cell repertoires in COVID-19. Produced via immunoSEQ multiplex PCR; TCRdb's table is partial and in-frame only. The table includes 100,000 or so clones, approximately 90% detected once. Sequenced: peripheral blood. The receptors originated from a man aged 55-75 years with acute or convalescent COVID-19. The CDR3 runs from the conserved cysteine through the conserved F or W. Each record gives: clone size, J gene, V gene, D gene, CDR3 protein, CDR3 DNA. The D gene is left open where the match is weak. Some rows mark clone size as missing; the rest say once, few, many or name a class of expanded clone.

clone size: -
J gene: TRBJ2-5
V gene: TRBV7-9
D gene: -
CDR3 protein: CASSQLRSSNWETQYF
CDR3 DNA: TGTGCCAGCAGCCAGCTCAGGTCGTCTAACTGGGAGACCCAGTACTTC

clone size: once
J gene: TRBJ1-6
V gene: TRBV30
D gene: -
CDR3 protein: CAWSPRVLVDSPLHF
CDR3 DNA: TGTGCCTGGAGTCCCCGGGTCCTGGTGGATTCACCCCTCCACTTT

clone size: -
J gene: TRBJ1-4
V gene: TRBV2
D gene: -
CDR3 protein: CASSRDFGNEKLFF
CDR3 DNA: TGTGCCAGCAGCCGGGACTTCGGTAATGAAAAACTGTTTTTT

clone size: once
J gene: TRBJ1-1
V gene: TRBV30
D gene: -
CDR3 protein: CAWNEANTEAFF
CDR3 DNA: TGTGCCTGGAACGAGGCGAACACTGAAGCTTTCTTT

clone size: -
J gene: TRBJ2-2
V gene: TRBV11-2
D gene: TRBD1
CDR3 protein: CASSLNRGAGELFF
CDR3 DNA: TGTGCCAGCAGCTTAAACAGGGGGGCCGGGGAGCTGTTTTTT

clone size: -
J gene: TRBJ1-6
V gene: TRBV9
D gene: TRBD1
CDR3 protein: CASSLQGTHYNSPLHF
CDR3 DNA: TGTGCCAGCAGCCTACAGGGGACGCACTATAATTCACCCCTCCACTTT

clone size: once
J gene: TRBJ2-2
V gene: TRBV7-8
D gene: TRBD2
CDR3 protein: CASSLVGLVGTGELFF
CDR3 DNA: TGTGCCAGCAGCTTAGTAGGACTAGTTGGCACCGGGGAGCTGTTTTTT

clone size: -
J gene: TRBJ1-1
V gene: TRBV27
D gene: TRBD1
CDR3 protein: CASRGTVNTEAFF
CDR3 DNA: TGTGCCAGCAGAGGGACAGTGAACACTGAAGCTTTCTTT

clone size: -
J gene: TRBJ1-5
V gene: TRBV28
D gene: -
CDR3 protein: CASSFMRVSQPQHF
CDR3 DNA: TGTGCCAGCAGTTTTATGCGGGTGAGTCAGCCCCAGCATTTT

clone size: -
J gene: TRBJ2-7
V gene: TRBV28
D gene: TRBD1
CDR3 protein: CASSLTGGSYEQYF
CDR3 DNA: TGTGCCAGCAGTTTAACAGGGGGGTCCTACGAGCAGTACTTC

clone size: -
J gene: TRBJ2-3
V gene: TRBV14
D gene: TRBD1
CDR3 protein: CASSQDRVDTQYF
CDR3 DNA: TGTGCCAGCAGCCAGGACAGGGTAGATACGCAGTATTTT

clone size: -
J gene: TRBJ2-1
V gene: TRBV7-2
D gene: TRBD2
CDR3 protein: CASSLGLALNEQFF
CDR3 DNA: TGTGCCAGCAGCTTAGGACTAGCCTTAAATGAGCAGTTCTTC

clone size: -
J gene: TRBJ1-1
V gene: TRBV29-1
D gene: -
CDR3 protein: CSVDEGSFTEAFF
CDR3 DNA: TGCAGCGTTGACGAGGGCTCTTTCACTGAAGCTTTCTTT

clone size: -
J gene: TRBJ1-2
V gene: TRBV7-9
D gene: -
CDR3 protein: CASIGGLGYTF
CDR3 DNA: TGTGCCAGCATAGGCGGTCTCGGCTACACCTTC

clone size: few
J gene: TRBJ2-5
V gene: TRBV4-1
D gene: TRBD1
CDR3 protein: CASSARQGAGETQYF
CDR3 DNA: TGCGCCAGCAGCGCGCGACAGGGGGCGGGAGAGACCCAGTACTTC

clone size: -
J gene: TRBJ2-3
V gene: TRBV7-9
D gene: TRBD2
CDR3 protein: CASSSGLAGDTQYF
CDR3 DNA: TGTGCCAGCAGCTCCGGACTAGCTGGGGATACGCAGTATTTT

clone size: -
J gene: TRBJ2-1
V gene: TRBV24-1
D gene: TRBD2
CDR3 protein: CATSEWRLAGVGGEQFF
CDR3 DNA: TGTGCCACCAGTGAGTGGCGACTAGCGGGAGTGGGGGGTGAGCAGTTCTTC

clone size: -
J gene: TRBJ1-5
V gene: TRBV11-2
D gene: -
CDR3 protein: CASSFNSNQPQHF
CDR3 DNA: TGTGCCAGCAGCTTTAATAGCAATCAGCCCCAGCATTTT

clone size: once
J gene: TRBJ2-7
V gene: TRBV5-4
D gene: -
CDR3 protein: CASSLERASYEQYF
CDR3 DNA: TGTGCCAGCAGCTTGGAGCGGGCTTCCTACGAGCAGTACTTC

clone size: -
J gene: TRBJ2-3
V gene: TRBV23-1
D gene: -
CDR3 protein: CASSQSSGIADTQYF
CDR3 DNA: TGCGCCAGCAGTCAATCTTCCGGGATCGCAGATACGCAGTATTTT

clone size: -
J gene: TRBJ2-1
V gene: TRBV9
D gene: -
CDR3 protein: CASSRDNEQFF
CDR3 DNA: TGTGCCAGCAGCCGTGACAATGAGCAGTTCTTC

clone size: -
J gene: TRBJ1-6
V gene: TRBV6-5
D gene: -
CDR3 protein: CASSYFQGGGSPLHF
CDR3 DNA: TGTGCCAGCAGTTACTTCCAGGGAGGTGGGTCACCCCTCCACTTT

clone size: -
J gene: TRBJ2-1
V gene: TRBV6-5
D gene: -
CDR3 protein: CASSLTQQGGNEQFF
CDR3 DNA: TGTGCCAGCAGTTTGACACAACAGGGGGGGAATGAGCAGTTCTTC

clone size: -
J gene: TRBJ2-3
V gene: TRBV29-1
D gene: TRBD2
CDR3 protein: CSVEAVGRELTPDTQYF
CDR3 DNA: TGCAGCGTTGAAGCCGTGGGGAGGGAACTAACCCCAGATACGCAGTATTTT

clone size: -
J gene: TRBJ1-2
V gene: TRBV6-5
D gene: TRBD1
CDR3 protein: CASSYRDRGLGYGYTF
CDR3 DNA: TGTGCCAGCAGTTACAGGGACAGGGGGCTGGGCTATGGCTACACCTTC

clone size: once
J gene: TRBJ1-1
V gene: TRBV7-8
D gene: -
CDR3 protein: CASSQGILNTEAFF
CDR3 DNA: TGTGCCAGCAGCCAGGGGATCTTGAACACTGAAGCTTTCTTT

clone size: -
J gene: TRBJ2-7
V gene: TRBV28
D gene: -
CDR3 protein: CASSSGQSYEQYF
CDR3 DNA: TGTGCCAGCAGTTCAGGGCAGAGCTACGAGCAGTACTTC

clone size: -
J gene: TRBJ2-1
V gene: TRBV7-6
D gene: TRBD2
CDR3 protein: CASSLGLAGGRGNEQFF
CDR3 DNA: TGTGCCAGCAGCTTAGGGCTAGCGGGAGGGCGTGGCAATGAGCAGTTCTTC

clone size: -
J gene: TRBJ1-2
V gene: TRBV25-1
D gene: -
CDR3 protein: CASSEWLTGLDGYTF
CDR3 DNA: TGTGCCAGCAGTGAATGGCTGACTGGGTTGGATGGCTACACCTTC

clone size: -
J gene: TRBJ1-2
V gene: TRBV30
D gene: TRBD1
CDR3 protein: CAGNRGALVYGYTF
CDR3 DNA: TGTGCCGGAAACAGGGGTGCCCTTGTCTATGGCTACACCTTC

clone size: -
J gene: TRBJ2-1
V gene: TRBV10-1
D gene: -
CDR3 protein: CASSERLHEQFF
CDR3 DNA: TGCGCCAGCAGTGAACGGTTGCATGAGCAGTTCTTC